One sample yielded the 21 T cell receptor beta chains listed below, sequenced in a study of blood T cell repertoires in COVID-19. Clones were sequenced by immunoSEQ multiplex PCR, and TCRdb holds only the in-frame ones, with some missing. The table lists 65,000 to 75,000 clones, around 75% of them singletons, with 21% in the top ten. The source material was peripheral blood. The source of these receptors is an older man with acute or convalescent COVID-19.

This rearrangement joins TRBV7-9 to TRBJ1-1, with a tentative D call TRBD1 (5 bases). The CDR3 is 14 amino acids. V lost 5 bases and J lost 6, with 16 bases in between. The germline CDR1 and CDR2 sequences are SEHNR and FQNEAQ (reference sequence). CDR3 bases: TGTGCCAGCAGCCCCCCGGGGGGGATCGCTGAAGCTTTCTTT. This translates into CASSPPGGIAEAFF.

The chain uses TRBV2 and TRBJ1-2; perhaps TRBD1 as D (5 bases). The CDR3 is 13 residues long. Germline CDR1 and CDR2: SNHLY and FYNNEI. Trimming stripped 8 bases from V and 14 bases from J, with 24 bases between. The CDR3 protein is CASLRAREDTRTF. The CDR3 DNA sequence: TGTGCCAGCCTTAGGGCCAGGGAGGATACAAGGACCTTC.

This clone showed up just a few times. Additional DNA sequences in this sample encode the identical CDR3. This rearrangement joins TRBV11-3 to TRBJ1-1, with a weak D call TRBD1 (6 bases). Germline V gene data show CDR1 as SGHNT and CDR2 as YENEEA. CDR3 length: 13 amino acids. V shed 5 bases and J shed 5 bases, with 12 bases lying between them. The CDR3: CASSQGGGTEAFF. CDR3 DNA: TGTGCCAGCAGCCAAGGGGGAGGGACTGAAGCTTTCTTT. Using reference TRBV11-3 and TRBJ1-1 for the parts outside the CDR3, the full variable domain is EAGVVQSPRYKIIEKKQPVAFWCNPISGHNTLYWYLQNLGQGPELLIRYENEEAVDDSQLPKDRFSAERLKGVDSTLKIQPAELGDSAVYLCASSQGGGTEAFFGQGTRLTVV.

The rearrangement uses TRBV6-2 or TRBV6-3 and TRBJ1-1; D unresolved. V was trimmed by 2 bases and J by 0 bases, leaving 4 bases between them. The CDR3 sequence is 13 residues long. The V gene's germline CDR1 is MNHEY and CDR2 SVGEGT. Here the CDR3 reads CASSYSLNTEAFF. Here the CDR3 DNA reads TGTGCCAGCAGTTACAGCCTGAACACTGAAGCTTTCTTT.

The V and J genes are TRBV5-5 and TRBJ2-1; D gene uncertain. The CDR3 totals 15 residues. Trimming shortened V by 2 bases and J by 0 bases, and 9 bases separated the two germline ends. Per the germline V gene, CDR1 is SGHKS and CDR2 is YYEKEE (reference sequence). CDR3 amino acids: CASSFGFSSYNEQFF. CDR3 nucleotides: TGTGCCAGCAGCTTCGGGTTTAGCTCCTACAATGAGCAGTTCTTC.

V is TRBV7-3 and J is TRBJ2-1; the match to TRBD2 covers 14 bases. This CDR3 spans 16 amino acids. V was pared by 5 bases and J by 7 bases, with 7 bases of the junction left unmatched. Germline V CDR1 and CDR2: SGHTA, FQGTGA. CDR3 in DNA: TGTGCCAGCAGCGAAACGGGACTAGCGGGAGTAAATGAGCAGTTCTTC. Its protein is CASSETGLAGVNEQFF.

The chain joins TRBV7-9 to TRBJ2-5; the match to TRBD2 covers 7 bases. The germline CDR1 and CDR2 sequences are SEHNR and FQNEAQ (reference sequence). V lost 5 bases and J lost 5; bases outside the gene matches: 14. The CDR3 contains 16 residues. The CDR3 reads CASSARAGPGGETQYF. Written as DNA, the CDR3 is TGTGCCAGCAGCGCCCGAGCGGGCCCCGGGGGGGAGACCCAGTACTTC.

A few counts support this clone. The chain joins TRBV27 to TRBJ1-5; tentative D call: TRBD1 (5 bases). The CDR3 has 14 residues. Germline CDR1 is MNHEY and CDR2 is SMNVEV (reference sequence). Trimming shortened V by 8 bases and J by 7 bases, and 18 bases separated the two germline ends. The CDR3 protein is CASPLKGARQPQHF. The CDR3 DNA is TGTGCCAGCCCTTTGAAAGGGGCTAGACAGCCCCAGCATTTT.

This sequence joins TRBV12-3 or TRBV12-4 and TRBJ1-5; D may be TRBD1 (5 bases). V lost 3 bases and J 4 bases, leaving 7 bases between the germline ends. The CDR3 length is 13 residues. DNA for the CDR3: TGTGCCAGCAGTTTCGGGGGAAATCAGCCCCAGCATTTT. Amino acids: CASSFGGNQPQHF.

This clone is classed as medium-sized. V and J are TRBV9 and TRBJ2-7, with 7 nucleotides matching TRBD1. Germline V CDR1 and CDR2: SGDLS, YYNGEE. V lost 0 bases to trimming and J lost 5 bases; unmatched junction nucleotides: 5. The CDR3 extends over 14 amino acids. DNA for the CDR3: TGTGCCAGCAGCGTAGGAGGGGGCTACGACGAGCAGTACTTC. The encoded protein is CASSVGGGYDEQYF.

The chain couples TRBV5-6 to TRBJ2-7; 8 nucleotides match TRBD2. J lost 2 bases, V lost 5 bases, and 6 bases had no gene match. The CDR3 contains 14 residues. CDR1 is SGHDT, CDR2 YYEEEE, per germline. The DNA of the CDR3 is TGTGCCAGCAGTTTAAGCGGGAGTGCCTACGAGCAGTACTTC. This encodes CASSLSGSAYEQYF.

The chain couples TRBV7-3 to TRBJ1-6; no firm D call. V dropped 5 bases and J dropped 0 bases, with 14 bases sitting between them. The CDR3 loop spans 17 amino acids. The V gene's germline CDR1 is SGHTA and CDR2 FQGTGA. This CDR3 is CASSTSPVSSYNSPLHF. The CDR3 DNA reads TGTGCCAGCAGCACCTCGCCTGTCAGCTCCTATAATTCACCCCTCCACTTT.

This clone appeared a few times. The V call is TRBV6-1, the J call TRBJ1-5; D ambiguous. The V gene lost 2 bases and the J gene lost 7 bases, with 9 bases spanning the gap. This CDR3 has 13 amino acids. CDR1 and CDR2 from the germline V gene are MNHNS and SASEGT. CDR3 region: CASSEIGRQPQHF. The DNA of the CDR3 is TGTGCCAGCAGTGAAATAGGGAGGCAGCCCCAGCATTTT.

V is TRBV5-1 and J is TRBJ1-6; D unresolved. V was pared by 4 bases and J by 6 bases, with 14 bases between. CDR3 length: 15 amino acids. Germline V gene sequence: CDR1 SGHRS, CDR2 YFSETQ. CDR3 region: CASSPKEGSNSPLHF. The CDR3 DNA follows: TGCGCCAGCAGCCCTAAGGAGGGTTCTAATTCACCCCTCCACTTT. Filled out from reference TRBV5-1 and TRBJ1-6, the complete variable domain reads KAGVTQTPRYLIKTRGQQVTLSCSPISGHRSVSWYQQTPGQGLQFLFEYFSETQRNKGNFPGRFSGRQFSNSRSEMNVSTLELGDSALYLCASSPKEGSNSPLHFGNGTRLTVT.

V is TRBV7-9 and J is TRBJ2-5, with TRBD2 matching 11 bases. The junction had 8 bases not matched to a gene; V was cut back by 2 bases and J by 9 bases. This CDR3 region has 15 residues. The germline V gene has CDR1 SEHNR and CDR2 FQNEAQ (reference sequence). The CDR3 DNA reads TGTGCCAGCAGCTTAACTAGCGGGGGACTGGTGTCCCAGTACTTC. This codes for CASSLTSGGLVSQYF.

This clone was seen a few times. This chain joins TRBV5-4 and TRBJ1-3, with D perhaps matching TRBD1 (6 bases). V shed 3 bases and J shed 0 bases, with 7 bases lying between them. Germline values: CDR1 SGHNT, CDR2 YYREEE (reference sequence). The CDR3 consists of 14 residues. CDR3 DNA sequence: TGTGCCAGCAGCTCGACAGGCTCTGGAAACACCATATATTTT. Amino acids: CASSSTGSGNTIYF.

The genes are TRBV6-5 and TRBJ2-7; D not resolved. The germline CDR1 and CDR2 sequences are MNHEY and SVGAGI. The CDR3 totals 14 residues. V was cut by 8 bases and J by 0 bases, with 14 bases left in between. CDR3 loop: CASGITPSSYEQYF. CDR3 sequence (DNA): TGTGCCAGCGGTATCACCCCTAGCTCCTACGAGCAGTACTTC.

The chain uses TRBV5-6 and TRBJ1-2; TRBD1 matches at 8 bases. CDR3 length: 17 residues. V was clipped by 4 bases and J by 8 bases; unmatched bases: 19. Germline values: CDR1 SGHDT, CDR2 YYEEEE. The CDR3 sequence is CASSPTRFGQGTSGYTF. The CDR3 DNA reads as TGTGCCAGCAGCCCGACGAGATTCGGACAGGGAACGTCCGGCTACACCTTC.

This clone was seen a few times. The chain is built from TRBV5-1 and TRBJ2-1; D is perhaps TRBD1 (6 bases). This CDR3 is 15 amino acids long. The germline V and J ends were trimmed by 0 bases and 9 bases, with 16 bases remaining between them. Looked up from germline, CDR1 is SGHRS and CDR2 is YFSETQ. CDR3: CASSLEGGSRAEQFF. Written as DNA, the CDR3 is TGCGCCAGCAGCTTGGAAGGGGGTAGCCGGGCTGAGCAGTTCTTC.

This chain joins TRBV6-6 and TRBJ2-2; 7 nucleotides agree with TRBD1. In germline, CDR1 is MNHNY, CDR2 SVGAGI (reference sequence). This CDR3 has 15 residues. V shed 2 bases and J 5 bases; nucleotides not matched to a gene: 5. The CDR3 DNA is TGTGCCAGCAGTTACGGTGGCAGGGGGACCGGGGAGCTGTTTTTT. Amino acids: CASSYGGRGTGELFF.

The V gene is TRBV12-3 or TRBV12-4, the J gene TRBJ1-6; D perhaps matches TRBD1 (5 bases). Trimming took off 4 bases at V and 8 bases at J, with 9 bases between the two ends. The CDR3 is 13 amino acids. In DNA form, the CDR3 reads TGTGCCAGCAGTTGGGGCATGGATTCACCCCTCCACTTT. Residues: CASSWGMDSPLHF.